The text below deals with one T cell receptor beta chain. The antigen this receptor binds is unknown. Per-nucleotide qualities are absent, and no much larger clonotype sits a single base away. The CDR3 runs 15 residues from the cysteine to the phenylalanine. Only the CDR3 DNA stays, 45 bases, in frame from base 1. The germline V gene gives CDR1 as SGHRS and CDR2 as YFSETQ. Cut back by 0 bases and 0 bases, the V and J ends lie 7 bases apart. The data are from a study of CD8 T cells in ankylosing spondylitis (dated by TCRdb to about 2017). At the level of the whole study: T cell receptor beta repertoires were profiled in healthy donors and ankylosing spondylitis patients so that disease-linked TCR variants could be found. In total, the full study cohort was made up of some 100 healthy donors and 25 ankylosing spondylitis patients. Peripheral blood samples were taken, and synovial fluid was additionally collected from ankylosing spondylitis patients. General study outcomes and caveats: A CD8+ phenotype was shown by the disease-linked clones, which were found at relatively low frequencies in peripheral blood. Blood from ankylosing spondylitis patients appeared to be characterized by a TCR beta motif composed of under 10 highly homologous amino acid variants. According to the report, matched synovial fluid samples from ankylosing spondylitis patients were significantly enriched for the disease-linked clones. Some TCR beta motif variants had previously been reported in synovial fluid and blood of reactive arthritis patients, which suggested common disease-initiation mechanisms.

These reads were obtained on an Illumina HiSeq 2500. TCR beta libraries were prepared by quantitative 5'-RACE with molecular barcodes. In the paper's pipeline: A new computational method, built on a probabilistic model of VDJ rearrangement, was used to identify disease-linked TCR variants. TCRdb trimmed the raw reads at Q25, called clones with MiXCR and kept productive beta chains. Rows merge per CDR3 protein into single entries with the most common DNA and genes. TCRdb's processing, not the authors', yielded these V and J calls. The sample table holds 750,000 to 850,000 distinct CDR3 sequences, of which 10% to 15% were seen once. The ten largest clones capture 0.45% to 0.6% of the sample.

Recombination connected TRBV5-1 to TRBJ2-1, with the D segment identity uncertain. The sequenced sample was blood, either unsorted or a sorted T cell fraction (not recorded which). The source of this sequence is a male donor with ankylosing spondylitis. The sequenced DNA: TGCGCCAGCAGCTTGGGGGTCGCCTCCTACAATGAGCAGTTCTTC. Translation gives CASSLGVASYNEQFF.